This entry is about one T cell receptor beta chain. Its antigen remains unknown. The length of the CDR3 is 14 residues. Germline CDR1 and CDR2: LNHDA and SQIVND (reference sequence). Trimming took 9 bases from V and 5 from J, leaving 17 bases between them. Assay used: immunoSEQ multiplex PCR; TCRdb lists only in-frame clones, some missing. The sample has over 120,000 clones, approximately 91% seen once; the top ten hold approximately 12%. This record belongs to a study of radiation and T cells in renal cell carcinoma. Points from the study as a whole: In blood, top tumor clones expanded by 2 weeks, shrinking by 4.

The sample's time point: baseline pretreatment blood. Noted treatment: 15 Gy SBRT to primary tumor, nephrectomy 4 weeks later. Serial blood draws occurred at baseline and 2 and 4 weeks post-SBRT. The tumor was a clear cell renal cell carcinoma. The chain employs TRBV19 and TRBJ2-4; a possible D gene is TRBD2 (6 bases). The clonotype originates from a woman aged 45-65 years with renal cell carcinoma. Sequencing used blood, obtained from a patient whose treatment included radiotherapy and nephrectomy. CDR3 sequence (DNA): TGTGCCAGCCGCGGGACCGTTCCTGAAAACATTCAGTACTTC. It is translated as CASRGTVPENIQYF.